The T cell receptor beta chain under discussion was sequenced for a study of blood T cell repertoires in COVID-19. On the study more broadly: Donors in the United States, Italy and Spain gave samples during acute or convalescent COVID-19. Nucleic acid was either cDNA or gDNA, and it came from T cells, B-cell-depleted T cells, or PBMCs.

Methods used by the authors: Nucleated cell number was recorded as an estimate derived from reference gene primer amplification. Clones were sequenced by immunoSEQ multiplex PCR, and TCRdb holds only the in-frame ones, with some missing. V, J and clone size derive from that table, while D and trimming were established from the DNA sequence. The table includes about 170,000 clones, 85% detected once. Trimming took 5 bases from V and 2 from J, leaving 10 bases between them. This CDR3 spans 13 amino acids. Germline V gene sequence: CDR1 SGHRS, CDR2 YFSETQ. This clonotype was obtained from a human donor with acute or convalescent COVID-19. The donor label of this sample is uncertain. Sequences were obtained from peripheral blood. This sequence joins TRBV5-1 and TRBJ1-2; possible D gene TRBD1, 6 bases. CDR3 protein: CASSPDRNYGYTF. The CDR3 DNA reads TGCGCCAGCAGTCCAGACAGGAACTATGGCTACACCTTC. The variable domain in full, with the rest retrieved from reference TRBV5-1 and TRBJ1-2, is KAGVTQTPRYLIKTRGQQVTLSCSPISGHRSVSWYQQTPGQGLQFLFEYFSETQRNKGNFPGRFSGRQFSNSRSEMNVSTLELGDSALYLCASSPDRNYGYTFGSGTRLTVV.